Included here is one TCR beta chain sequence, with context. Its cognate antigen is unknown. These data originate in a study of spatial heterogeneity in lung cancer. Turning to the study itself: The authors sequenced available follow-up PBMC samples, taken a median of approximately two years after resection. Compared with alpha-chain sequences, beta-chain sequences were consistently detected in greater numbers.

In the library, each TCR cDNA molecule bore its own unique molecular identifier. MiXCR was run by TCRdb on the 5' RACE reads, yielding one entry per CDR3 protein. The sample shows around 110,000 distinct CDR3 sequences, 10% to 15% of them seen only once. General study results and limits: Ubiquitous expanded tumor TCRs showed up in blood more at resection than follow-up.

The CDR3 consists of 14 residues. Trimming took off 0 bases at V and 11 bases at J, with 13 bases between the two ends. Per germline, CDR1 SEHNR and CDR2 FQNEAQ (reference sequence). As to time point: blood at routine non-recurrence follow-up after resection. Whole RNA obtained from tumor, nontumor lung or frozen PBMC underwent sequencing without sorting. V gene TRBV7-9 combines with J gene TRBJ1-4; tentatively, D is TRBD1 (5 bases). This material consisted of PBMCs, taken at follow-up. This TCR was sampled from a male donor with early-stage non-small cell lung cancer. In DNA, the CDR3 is TGTGCCAGCAGCTTAGCGCTAGGGGCTGGTAAACTGTTTTTT. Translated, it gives CASSLALGAGKLFF. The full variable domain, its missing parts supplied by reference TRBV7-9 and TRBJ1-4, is DTGVSQNPRHKITKRGQNVTFRCDPISEHNRLYWYRQTLGQGPEFLTYFQNEAQLEKSRLLSDRFSAERPKGSFSTLEIQRTEQGDSAMYLCASSLALGAGKLFFGSGTQLSVL.